This entry is about one TCR beta chain. What antigen it recognizes has not been identified. Libraries were made using the immunoSEQ multiplex PCR assay. TCRdb provides this immuneACCESS table in a form limited to in-frame rearrangements. Some clones are lacking; in checked studies, under half of them reflect an unresolved V gene, and why the rest are absent is not known. The table of this sample itemizes roughly 200,000 clones. The leading ten clones occupy under 2.5% of the sample. The sample originates from a study of control samples from healthy donors and cancer patients (TCRdb year 2020). The CDR3 runs 14 amino acids, cysteine and phenylalanine included. CDR3 DNA is the only sequence kept; it has 42 bases, read in frame from the first base. The germline V gene encodes CDR1 SGHRS and CDR2 YFSETQ. V is cut back by 4 bases and J by 2 bases, with 4 bases in the junction unmatched.

The rearranged chain carries TRBV5-1 and TRBJ2-3; 7 bases in between match TRBD2. This clonotype originated in a woman aged 25 to 39 in good health. The material sequenced was blood. Here the CDR3 is given as CASSAAGSTDTQYF. In nucleotides, the sequence is TGCGCCAGCAGCGCAGCGGGGTCCACAGATACGCAGTATTTT.